This T cell receptor beta chain was identified in a study of long-term antiretroviral therapy in people with HIV. Overall study context: The 2015 recommendation for immediate ART came about a decade after the earliest samples.

Running of the v3.0 immunoSEQ assay took place at survey level. Some clones are missing from TCRdb's copy, which holds only in-frame ones; the method was immunoSEQ multiplex PCR. Among 20,000 or so clones, approximately 80% were seen once, and the ten largest hold almost 9.5%. With respect to this clone: Its antigen is not identified.

Findings of the study overall: Investigators report no available data on ART adherence, viral resistance or therapy changes.

In germline, CDR1 is MGHDK, CDR2 SYGVNS. This CDR3 has 16 residues. The ends were cut back, 0 bases at V and 9 bases at J, with 18 bases in the middle. This TCR was sampled from a man between 18 and 29 years old with HIV. The V call is TRBV25-1, the J call TRBJ2-1; TRBD1 might be the D (6 bases). This material consisted of unsorted PBMCs, taken 0.5 years before starting antiretroviral therapy. CDR3 in DNA: TGTGCCAGCAGTGAATATGATTCAGGGGTTGCAGGTGAGCAGTTCTTC. It specifies CASSEYDSGVAGEQFF.